The rows below give T cell receptor beta chains drawn from one sample of a study of blood T cell repertoires in COVID-19. Some clones are missing from TCRdb's copy, which holds only in-frame ones; the method was immunoSEQ multiplex PCR. The sample includes 25,000 to 30,000 clones, over 70% of them seen just once. The specimen was peripheral blood. The receptors stem from a woman aged 60-75 years with acute or convalescent COVID-19. The CDR3 runs from the conserved cysteine through the conserved F or W. The order of the fields is V gene, clone size, D gene, J gene, CDR3 DNA, CDR3 protein. The D gene is left open where the match is weak. Not all rows give a size; the values are once, few, many and, for expanded clones, a class.

>TRBV6-5|.|.|TRBJ2-7
TGTGCCAGCAGTTCAGCCCCAGGGTCCTACGAGCAGTACTTC
CASSSAPGSYEQYF
>TRBV19|.|.|TRBJ2-1
TGTGCCAGTAGCGAGGGGGGGAGTAGAAATGAGCAGTTCTTC
CASSEGGSRNEQFF
>TRBV11-2|.|.|TRBJ1-2
TGTGCCAGCAGCCCAACAGCCGTCCCTAACTATGGCTACACCTTC
CASSPTAVPNYGYTF
>TRBV6-2/TRBV6-3|.|TRBD1|TRBJ2-7
TGTGCCAGCAGTTACTCGACCCGGGACAGAAGGCTCCACTCCTACGAGCAGTACTTC
CASSYSTRDRRLHSYEQYF
>TRBV7-9|.|.|TRBJ1-2
TGTGCCAGCAGCCCTCTAACGGGGAGGGAAAACTATGGCTACACCTTC
CASSPLTGRENYGYTF
>TRBV2|.|.|TRBJ1-5
TGTGCCAGCAGTGAAGCGCCGAGGCAGCCCCAGCATTTT
CASSEAPRQPQHF
>TRBV3-1/TRBV3-2|.|TRBD2|TRBJ2-7
TGTGCCAGCACAACGGGAGGGGGCGAGCAGTACTTC
CASTTGGGEQYF
>TRBV24-1|.|.|TRBJ2-2
TGTGCCACCAGTGAAACGGGACTCACCTTCACCGGGGAGCTGTTTTTT
CATSETGLTFTGELFF
>TRBV30|.|TRBD1|TRBJ1-6
TGTGCCTGGAGTGTTCTCGGGACAGCTAATTCACCCCTCCACTTT
CAWSVLGTANSPLHF
>TRBV5-1|.|TRBD1|TRBJ2-7
TGCGCCAGCAGCTCAACCGGGACAGGAACCTACGAGCAGTACTTC
CASSSTGTGTYEQYF
>TRBV19|.|.|TRBJ2-7
TGTGCCAGTAGCTTAACAGGTTCAGGGACCTACGAGCAGTACTTC
CASSLTGSGTYEQYF
>TRBV15|few|.|TRBJ1-3
TGTGCCACCAGCAGAGACGGGAACTCTGGAAACACCATATATTTT
CATSRDGNSGNTIYF
>TRBV9|.|.|TRBJ1-2
TGTGCCAGCAGCGCCACGGGGGTATGGGTAACTGGTGGCTACACCTTC
CASSATGVWVTGGYTF
>TRBV7-3|.|.|TRBJ2-1
TGTGCCAGCAGCTTAATACAGGGTACAACCAATGAGCAGTTCTTC
CASSLIQGTTNEQFF
>TRBV27|.|.|TRBJ2-1
TGTGCCAGCAGTACCATAGGAGGGAGTGAGCAGTTCTTC
CASSTIGGSEQFF
>TRBV11-2|.|.|TRBJ2-7
TGTGCCAGCAGCTTAGATCAACGGGGGTTCGTGCAGTACTTC
CASSLDQRGFVQYF
>TRBV27|.|TRBD2|TRBJ2-5
TGTGCCAGCAGGCGACTAGCGGGGGGGCCCGGAGAGACCCAGTACTTC
CASRRLAGGPGETQYF
>TRBV7-9|.|TRBD1|TRBJ1-4
TGTGCCAGCAGCCCCGGACAGGGGGCGCTAGGGTATGAAAAACTGTTTTTT
CASSPGQGALGYEKLFF
>TRBV9|.|.|TRBJ2-5
TGTGCCAGCAGCGTAGGTCCCGCGCAGGGTCGCGAGACCCAGTACTTC
CASSVGPAQGRETQYF
>TRBV29-1|.|TRBD1|TRBJ2-2
TGCAGCGTCCGTCGACAGGGTAGCACCGGGGAGCTGTTTTTT
CSVRRQGSTGELFF
>TRBV6-4|.|TRBD2|TRBJ2-2
TGTGCCAGCAAGGGCGGGGGACCCGAGACCGGGGAGCTGTTTTTT
CASKGGGPETGELFF
>TRBV20-1|.|.|TRBJ1-1
TGCAGGATCTCGAGTAACACTGAAGCTTTCTTT
CRISSNTEAFF
>TRBV5-8|.|.|TRBJ2-3
TGTGCCAGCAGCTTGGGGGACTTCACAGATACGCAGTATTTT
CASSLGDFTDTQYF
>TRBV3-1/TRBV3-2|.|.|TRBJ1-2
TGTGCCAGCAGCCAGGGGGCGGCAGGCTATGGCTACACCTTC
CASSQGAAGYGYTF
>TRBV30|.|.|TRBJ2-3
TGTGCCTGGAGTGCATCGGGGTTCCCTAGCACAGATACGCAGTATTTT
CAWSASGFPSTDTQYF
>TRBV7-9|few|TRBD1|TRBJ1-5
TGTGCCAGCAGCTCGAATCAGGGGGCCTTGCTCGGTCAGCCCCAGCATTTT
CASSSNQGALLGQPQHF
>TRBV30|.|.|TRBJ2-7
TGTGCCTGGAGTGTAAGCATTTACTACGAGCAGTACTTC
CAWSVSIYYEQYF
>TRBV5-1|.|TRBD1|TRBJ1-2
TGCGCCAGCAGCTTGGAGTCCCTCCTAACAGGGGATGGCTACACCTTC
CASSLESLLTGDGYTF
>TRBV28|.|.|TRBJ1-3
TGTGCCAGCAGATATACAGGGACTGGAAACACCATATATTTT
CASRYTGTGNTIYF
>TRBV9|.|.|TRBJ2-3
TGTGCCAGCAACACAGCCGGGAGAACAACAGATACGCAGTATTTT
CASNTAGRTTDTQYF
>TRBV7-2|few|.|TRBJ1-2
TGTGCCAGCAGCCTCCGGGGGGGGTCGAGCGGCTACACCTTC
CASSLRGGSSGYTF
>TRBV29-1|.|TRBD1|TRBJ1-2
TGCAGGGACACCGGGACAGGGAACTATGGCTACACCTTC
CRDTGTGNYGYTF
>TRBV6-1|once|.|TRBJ1-6
TGTGCCAGCAGTGGGGGGAGGTCCCCTGCGCCCCTCCACTTT
CASSGGRSPAPLHF
>TRBV18|.|TRBD1|TRBJ1-2
TGTGCCAGCCAAACAGGGGATGGCTACACCTTC
CASQTGDGYTF
>TRBV19|.|.|TRBJ2-7
TGTGCCAGTAGTATAGCTGGACACTTCACCTACGAGCAGTACTTC
CASSIAGHFTYEQYF
>TRBV6-5|.|TRBD1|TRBJ2-7
TGTGCCAGCAGTTTAAGGACAGGGACGGACGAGCAGTACTTC
CASSLRTGTDEQYF
>TRBV28|.|.|TRBJ1-2
TGTGCCAGCAGTACTTATGCGGGGGATGGCTACACCTTC
CASSTYAGDGYTF
>TRBV18|.|.|TRBJ1-2
TGTGCCAGCTCACCACCTCACGGGTCTATTTATGGCTACACCTTC
CASSPPHGSIYGYTF
>TRBV7-2|.|.|TRBJ1-1
TGTGCCAGCAGCTTAAATTATCTCGGACAGAACACTGAAGCTTTCTTT
CASSLNYLGQNTEAFF
>TRBV6-5|.|.|TRBJ1-2
TGTGCCAGCAGCCTAGGGGAGCGGGGAGGCTACACCTTC
CASSLGERGGYTF
>TRBV6-5|once|.|TRBJ2-4
TGTGCCAGCAGTTCCCCGGGGGCCAAAAACATTCAGTACTTC
CASSSPGAKNIQYF
>TRBV2|.|.|TRBJ1-1
TGTGCCAGCAGTGACCCCACGAGGGGGATGAACACTGAAGCTTTCTTT
CASSDPTRGMNTEAFF
>TRBV4-1|.|.|TRBJ1-1
TGCGCCAGCAGCCAAGATGGGGGCGGATGGACTGAAGCTTTCTTT
CASSQDGGGWTEAFF
>TRBV2|.|.|TRBJ1-2
TGTGCCAGCGACCCTGTGGGGGCAGGAGGCTACACCTTC
CASDPVGAGGYTF
>TRBV3-1/TRBV3-2|.|TRBD1|TRBJ1-1
TGTGCCAGCGCTCATAACAGGGGAACTGAAGCTTTCTTT
CASAHNRGTEAFF
>TRBV5-1|few|.|TRBJ1-1
TGCGCCAGCAGCTTGGCGATCCAGGGTATGGGGACTGAAGCTTTCTTT
CASSLAIQGMGTEAFF
>TRBV5-1|.|.|TRBJ1-4
TGCGCCAGCACCTTGGATAGTACTAATGAAAAACTGTTTTTT
CASTLDSTNEKLFF
>TRBV9|.|.|TRBJ2-1
TGTGCCAGCAGCCCCCTCCGTGGCAGGAACAATGAGCAGTTCTTC
CASSPLRGRNNEQFF
>TRBV29-1|.|.|TRBJ1-2
TGCAGCGTTAAACTTAACTATGGCTACACCTTC
CSVKLNYGYTF
>TRBV18|.|TRBD1|TRBJ1-1
TGTGCCAGCTCACCAGTTCGTGCGACAGGGGACACTGAAGCTTTCTTT
CASSPVRATGDTEAFF
>TRBV30|once|.|TRBJ2-3
TGTGCCTGGAGTTTCGTGGATACGCAGTATTTT
CAWSFVDTQYF